This is a list of T cell receptor beta chains from one sample in a study of regulatory T cells in long-lasting Graves disease. TCRdb analysed the multiplex PCR reads with MiXCR anew, one entry per CDR3 protein. Of 500,000 to 700,000 distinct CDR3 sequences listed, around 17% were seen once; the top ten hold under 20%. The data were also submitted as part of a second study, on T cells in Graves' hyperthyroidism and ophthalmopathy.

This sample comprised peripheral blood mononuclear cells (PBMCs), obtained at new diagnosis, from a patient treated with antithyroid drugs. Receptors originate from a woman in her thirties with Graves disease. Both conserved end residues are part of each CDR3. Fields, in order: CDR3 DNA, CDR3 protein, V gene, clone size, J gene, D gene. The D gene is left open where the match is weak. Size is stated for part of the rows, as once, few or many counts, or as a class when the clone is expanded.

CDR3nt: TGTGCCTGGAGTGCTCCTTCCGGGACAAGGCCCTACGAGCAGTACTTC
CDR3aa: CAWSAPSGTRPYEQYF
v_gene: TRBV30
abundance: few
j_gene: TRBJ2-7
d_gene: -

CDR3nt: TGCAGTGCTAGGGGGGCGGGGAATACGCAGTATTTT
CDR3aa: CSARGAGNTQYF
v_gene: TRBV20-1
abundance: -
j_gene: TRBJ2-3
d_gene: -

CDR3nt: TGCGCCAGCAGCCTGACTACCGGGTCCCCCTACAATGAGCAGTTCTTC
CDR3aa: CASSLTTGSPYNEQFF
v_gene: TRBV5-1
abundance: few
j_gene: TRBJ2-1
d_gene: -

CDR3nt: TGTGCCAGCAGCTTACAAGGCCGTCTGAACACTGAAGCTTTCTTT
CDR3aa: CASSLQGRLNTEAFF
v_gene: TRBV11-2
abundance: many
j_gene: TRBJ1-1
d_gene: -

CDR3nt: TGTGCCAGCAGTACGGACGGCCTCTCTGGAAACACCATATATTTT
CDR3aa: CASSTDGLSGNTIYF
v_gene: TRBV5-5
abundance: few
j_gene: TRBJ1-3
d_gene: -

CDR3nt: TGCGCCAGCAGCATCCCGACTAATCAAGAGACCCAGTACTTC
CDR3aa: CASSIPTNQETQYF
v_gene: TRBV5-1
abundance: -
j_gene: TRBJ2-5
d_gene: -

CDR3nt: TGTGCCAGCAGGACGTGGGACGGGAGCTATGGCTACACCTTC
CDR3aa: CASRTWDGSYGYTF
v_gene: TRBV12-3/TRBV12-4
abundance: many
j_gene: TRBJ1-2
d_gene: -

CDR3nt: TGTGCCAGCAGCTACGGACGGATCACCACCTATAATGAGCAGTTCTTC
CDR3aa: CASSYGRITTYNEQFF
v_gene: TRBV5-8
abundance: few
j_gene: TRBJ2-1
d_gene: -

CDR3nt: TGCAGTGCCTATAGGGCCGCAGATACGCAGTATTTT
CDR3aa: CSAYRAADTQYF
v_gene: TRBV20-1
abundance: few
j_gene: TRBJ2-3
d_gene: -

CDR3nt: TGTGCCAGCAGCGTAGGCGGGACAGGGGGCTGGAGTGAGCAGTTCTTC
CDR3aa: CASSVGGTGGWSEQFF
v_gene: TRBV9
abundance: -
j_gene: TRBJ2-1
d_gene: TRBD1

CDR3nt: TGTGCCAGCAGTTTAAAATCCGAGGGCGATGAGCAGTTCTTC
CDR3aa: CASSLKSEGDEQFF
v_gene: TRBV12-3/TRBV12-4
abundance: few
j_gene: TRBJ2-1
d_gene: -

CDR3nt: TGCAGTGCTAGTTCCACTCCACAGGGGAAGCCAGAAGCTTTCTTT
CDR3aa: CSASSTPQGKPEAFF
v_gene: TRBV20-1
abundance: many
j_gene: TRBJ1-1
d_gene: TRBD1

CDR3nt: TGTGCCAGCAGTGAAGAGCGCAGGTTTATTCTATTGGTGTCTGGGGCCAACGTCCTGACTTTC
CDR3aa: CASSEERRFILLVSGANVLTF
v_gene: TRBV6-2/TRBV6-3
abundance: -
j_gene: TRBJ2-6
d_gene: -

CDR3nt: TGTGCCACCAGCAGGGGACAGGGCCTTAATGAAAAACTGTTTTTT
CDR3aa: CATSRGQGLNEKLFF
v_gene: TRBV15
abundance: many
j_gene: TRBJ1-4
d_gene: TRBD1

CDR3nt: TGTGCCAGCAGCTTAGAGGTAGCGGCGGGGTGGGATGAGCAGTTCTTC
CDR3aa: CASSLEVAAGWDEQFF
v_gene: TRBV7-2
abundance: many
j_gene: TRBJ2-1
d_gene: -

CDR3nt: TGTGTCTGGAGTGTACAGGTGAACACTGAGGCTTTCTTT
CDR3aa: CVWSVQVNTEAFF
v_gene: TRBV30
abundance: -
j_gene: TRBJ1-1
d_gene: -

CDR3nt: TGCAGCTCCAGCCCACAGGGCAAGATGGGCTACACCTTC
CDR3aa: CSSSPQGKMGYTF
v_gene: TRBV20-1
abundance: few
j_gene: TRBJ1-2
d_gene: -

CDR3nt: TGTGCCAGCAGCTTAACGGAGGGGGCGACCCAGTACTTC
CDR3aa: CASSLTEGATQYF
v_gene: TRBV7-3
abundance: many
j_gene: TRBJ2-5
d_gene: -

CDR3nt: TGTGCCAGTAGTACAGGGACTAGCGGGGGCGAGACCCAGTACTTC
CDR3aa: CASSTGTSGGETQYF
v_gene: TRBV19
abundance: -
j_gene: TRBJ2-5
d_gene: TRBD2

CDR3nt: TGTGCCAGCAGCAGACAGGGGGCTGATGGAGATACGCAGTATTTT
CDR3aa: CASSRQGADGDTQYF
v_gene: TRBV9
abundance: few
j_gene: TRBJ2-3
d_gene: TRBD1

CDR3nt: TGTGCCAGCAGCGCCGTGGACGTCGCCTCCCACGAGCAGTACTTC
CDR3aa: CASSAVDVASHEQYF
v_gene: TRBV7-9
abundance: many
j_gene: TRBJ2-7
d_gene: -

CDR3nt: TGTGCCAGCAGGCGCCGACAGGGAAGGGAGGAAAAACTGTTTTTT
CDR3aa: CASRRRQGREEKLFF
v_gene: TRBV2
abundance: many
j_gene: TRBJ1-4
d_gene: TRBD1

CDR3nt: TGTGCCAGCAGCCCGTCACCGGGACTAGCGGAATACAATGAGCAGTTCTTC
CDR3aa: CASSPSPGLAEYNEQFF
v_gene: TRBV7-3
abundance: -
j_gene: TRBJ2-1
d_gene: TRBD2

CDR3nt: TGTGCCGCAACCAACAGCTTAAGCTCCTATAATTCACCCCTCCACTTT
CDR3aa: CAATNSLSSYNSPLHF
v_gene: TRBV28
abundance: -
j_gene: TRBJ1-6
d_gene: -

CDR3nt: TGCGCCAGCAGCTTGGGACCTCATGGGGGGACCATTGAGCAGTTCTTC
CDR3aa: CASSLGPHGGTIEQFF
v_gene: TRBV5-1
abundance: many
j_gene: TRBJ2-1
d_gene: -

CDR3nt: TGTGCCACCAGCAGAGATCCGGGGCCCAATCAGCCCCAGCATTTT
CDR3aa: CATSRDPGPNQPQHF
v_gene: TRBV15
abundance: many
j_gene: TRBJ1-5
d_gene: -

CDR3nt: TGCGCCAGCAGTGATTCTCTGACAGGCGGAACAGATACGCAGTATTTT
CDR3aa: CASSDSLTGGTDTQYF
v_gene: TRBV10-1
abundance: many
j_gene: TRBJ2-3
d_gene: -

CDR3nt: TGTGCCAGCAGCGTAGCGGGGCCGTCCGCCGAGCAGTACTTC
CDR3aa: CASSVAGPSAEQYF
v_gene: TRBV7-2
abundance: many
j_gene: TRBJ2-7
d_gene: TRBD2

CDR3nt: TGTGCCAGCAGCCTAAGGCCCTCGAAGGAGCCTAATTCACCCCTCCACTTT
CDR3aa: CASSLRPSKEPNSPLHF
v_gene: TRBV7-8
abundance: many
j_gene: TRBJ1-6
d_gene: -

CDR3nt: TGTGCCAGCAGCCGGACCCTTGGAGGGGGACAGCCCCAGCATTTT
CDR3aa: CASSRTLGGGQPQHF
v_gene: TRBV12-3/TRBV12-4
abundance: -
j_gene: TRBJ1-5
d_gene: -

CDR3nt: TGTGCCAGCAGCTTAGGGCAGGGGGCATTCTACGAGCAGTACTTC
CDR3aa: CASSLGQGAFYEQYF
v_gene: TRBV7-9
abundance: many
j_gene: TRBJ2-7
d_gene: TRBD1

CDR3nt: TGTGCCAGCAGTTTGGGGCAGGCTGGGGGAGACACCATATATTTT
CDR3aa: CASSLGQAGGDTIYF
v_gene: TRBV28
abundance: many
j_gene: TRBJ1-3
d_gene: -

CDR3nt: TGTGCCAGCAGCTCCCCCCTAGCGGGAGAGGGCAATGAGCAGTTCTTC
CDR3aa: CASSSPLAGEGNEQFF
v_gene: TRBV11-2
abundance: many
j_gene: TRBJ2-1
d_gene: TRBD2

CDR3nt: TGTGCCAGCAGTTATAGTGGAAACACCATATATTTT
CDR3aa: CASSYSGNTIYF
v_gene: TRBV5-1
abundance: many
j_gene: TRBJ1-3
d_gene: -

CDR3nt: TGTGCCAGTAGGTCAACAGAGAAGCAGTTCTTC
CDR3aa: CASRSTEKQFF
v_gene: TRBV19
abundance: -
j_gene: TRBJ2-1
d_gene: -

CDR3nt: TGCAGTGCTAACACCGGGACTAGCGGATACGAGCAGTACTTC
CDR3aa: CSANTGTSGYEQYF
v_gene: TRBV20-1
abundance: few
j_gene: TRBJ2-7
d_gene: TRBD2

CDR3nt: TGTGCCAGCAGCGTAGGGATTTTCAATGAGCAGTTCTTC
CDR3aa: CASSVGIFNEQFF
v_gene: TRBV9
abundance: -
j_gene: TRBJ2-1
d_gene: -

CDR3nt: TGTGCCAGCAGTGGTCGAGTAGGAAACACCGGGGAGCTGTTTTTT
CDR3aa: CASSGRVGNTGELFF
v_gene: TRBV6-1
abundance: -
j_gene: TRBJ2-2
d_gene: -

CDR3nt: TGTGCCAGCAGTTTCCGGACGGAAACCTACGAGCAGTACTTC
CDR3aa: CASSFRTETYEQYF
v_gene: TRBV28
abundance: many
j_gene: TRBJ2-7
d_gene: -

CDR3nt: TGCGCCAGCGGCGCTCGTCGGACAGGAGCCAATCAGCCCCAGCATTTT
CDR3aa: CASGARRTGANQPQHF
v_gene: TRBV5-1
abundance: many
j_gene: TRBJ1-5
d_gene: TRBD1

CDR3nt: TGCGCCAGCAGCCCTAACCAGGGGGCGCTGACTGAAGCTTTCTTT
CDR3aa: CASSPNQGALTEAFF
v_gene: TRBV10-1
abundance: -
j_gene: TRBJ1-1
d_gene: TRBD1

CDR3nt: TGTGCCAGCAGCTTAGCTGCCGGAGGACTTACAACCTACGAGCAGTACTTC
CDR3aa: CASSLAAGGLTTYEQYF
v_gene: TRBV7-2
abundance: -
j_gene: TRBJ2-7
d_gene: -